What follows are 6 T cell receptor beta chains derived from one specimen sequenced in a study of T-cell memory formation after mild COVID-19. TCRdb called the 5' RACE reads again in MiXCR, with one record for every CDR3 protein. In the table there are 350,000 or so distinct CDR3 sequences, around a fifth of which are singletons. Sequenced: PBMCs or a T cell subset sorted from them (not recorded which). The receptors derive from an adult woman who had mild COVID-19 (a few samples of this study predate the infection). Cell type and time point are not known.

In regard to this clonotype: Likely a read error: the CDR3 ends without its conserved phenylalanine or tryptophan. This chain uses TRBV25-1 with TRBJ1-2, with TRBD1 as a possible D gene (6 bases). CDR3 length: 13 residues. V gave up 5 bases and J gave up 2 bases, with 9 bases separating them. The germline CDR1 and CDR2 sequences are MGHDK and SYGVNS. The CDR3 region is CASSLDRNYGYTL. CDR3 sequence (DNA): TGTGCCAGCAGTCTCGACAGGAACTATGGCTACACCTTA.

V is TRBV6-4 and J is TRBJ1-5; 8 nucleotides align to TRBD1. This CDR3 is built from 16 residues. CDR1 is MRHNA and CDR2 is SNTAGT in the germline V gene. Germline trimming cut 10 bases from V and 0 bases from J; bases unmatched to any gene: 11. The CDR3 DNA sequence: TGTGCCACCCAAACAGGGGGTCGGTATAGCAATCAGCCCCAGCATTTT. Its protein product is CATQTGGRYSNQPQHF.

V and J are TRBV27 and TRBJ1-2; the D is unclear. The CDR3 has 13 amino acids. Germline CDR1 MNHEY, CDR2 SMNVEV (reference sequence). Trimming removed 3 bases at V and 2 bases at J, with 7 bases between. Here the CDR3 DNA reads TGTGCCAGCAGTTTGACCAGAAACTATGGCTACACCTTC. Residues: CASSLTRNYGYTF.

In its sample, this clonotype was seen a few times. The rearrangement joins TRBV21-1 to TRBJ1-5. TRBV21-1 is described as a pseudogene. This CDR3 spans 10 amino acids. CDR3: CASSQLWEHF. The CDR3 nucleotides read TGTGCCAGCAGCCAGCTATGGGAGCATTTT.

The rearrangement joins TRBV6-6 to TRBJ2-3; D uncertain. Germline loops: CDR1 MNHNY, CDR2 SVGAGI (reference sequence). With 0 bases removed from V and 1 base from J, the gap between germline ends came to 8 bases. The CDR3 is 15 residues long. CDR3 region: CASSYSSQGTDTQYF. The CDR3, as DNA: TGTGCCAGCAGTTACTCGAGCCAGGGCACAGATACGCAGTATTTT.

This clonotype showed up just a few times. This rearrangement joins TRBV15 to TRBJ2-7; 10 nucleotides line up with TRBD1. This CDR3 contains 14 residues. The germline CDR1 and CDR2 sequences are LNHNV and YYDKDF (reference sequence). Germline trimming cut 5 bases from V and 3 bases from J; bases unmatched to any gene: 4. The CDR3 nucleotides read TGTGCCACCAGCCGCGACAGGGGGCACTACGAGCAGTACTTC. It encodes CATSRDRGHYEQYF. Together with reference TRBV15 and TRBJ2-7, the CDR3 gives the full variable domain: DAMVIQNPRYQVTQFGKPVTLSCSQTLNHNVMYWYQQKSSQAPKLLFHYYDKDFNNEADTPDNFQSRRPNTSFCFLDIRSPGLGDTAMYLCATSRDRGHYEQYFGPGTRLTVT.